These 6 T cell receptor beta chains were all obtained from the same sample, sequenced in a study of graft-versus-host responses after intestinal transplantation (TCRdb year 2021). Library construction relied on the immunoSEQ multiplex PCR assay. Entries here come from immuneACCESS through TCRdb and include only in-frame sequences with V and J called. Some clones fail to appear in such tables; in the studies checked, an unresolved V gene covers under half of the shortfall, and the cause of the remainder is unknown. The sample includes about 97,000 clones, with more than 80% observed a single time. The ten largest account for roughly 16% of the sample. The specimen was PBMCs, collected 453 days after intestinal transplant. The receptors shown here come from a human patient who received an intestinal transplant, so some T cells may come from the graft donor.

This clone was recorded only once. The gene calls are TRBV5-1 and TRBJ1-2; 9 bases agree with TRBD1. Trimming at V came to 0 bases and at J to 6 bases, leaving 0 bases not matched to a gene. Germline assignment: CDR1 SGHRS and CDR2 YFSETQ. The CDR3 is made up of 13 amino acids. The CDR3 loop is CASSLGTGDGYTF. The CDR3 DNA sequence: TGCGCCAGCAGCTTGGGGACAGGGGATGGCTACACCTTC.

The V and J genes are TRBV19 and TRBJ1-5; weak D call: TRBD1 (6 bases). The CDR3 has 15 residues. Trimming took 5 bases from V and 6 from J, leaving 17 bases between them. Germline V gene sequence: CDR1 LNHDA, CDR2 SQIVND (reference sequence). CDR3 sequence reads: CASSPSTGAAQPQHF. The CDR3 DNA reads as TGTGCCAGTAGTCCTTCGACGGGGGCTGCTCAGCCCCAGCATTTT.

This clone has a handful of counts. DNA for the CDR3: TGTGCCAGCAGTGAAAGGGGCCAGGGGCCCTACGAGCAGTACTTC. Its protein product is CASSERGQGPYEQYF. The rearrangement joins TRBV6-1 to TRBJ2-7, with D possibly TRBD1 on 6 matching bases. V lost 2 bases and J lost 2, with 13 bases in between. CDR3 length: 15 amino acids. CDR1 MNHNS and CDR2 SASEGT come from the germline V gene.

V usage is TRBV5-4 and J usage is TRBJ1-1; possibly TRBD1 for D (6 bases). This CDR3 is built from 15 residues. V was trimmed by 7 bases and J by 0 bases, leaving 16 bases between them. Germline CDR1 SGHNT, CDR2 YYREEE (reference sequence). The CDR3 coding sequence is TGTGCCAGCTTCCCCTACAGGGCCGTGAACACTGAAGCTTTCTTT. It translates to CASFPYRAVNTEAFF.

The chain is built from TRBV5-6 and TRBJ2-1; TRBD2 agrees at 16 bases. Looked up from germline, CDR1 is SGHDT and CDR2 is YYEEEE. Trimming cost V 6 bases and J 7 bases; bases outside gene matches: 13. This CDR3 region has 18 residues. This chain's CDR3 is CASNPGLAGGRRLNEQFF. DNA for the CDR3: TGTGCCAGCAACCCGGGACTAGCGGGGGGGCGAAGATTAAATGAGCAGTTCTTC.

CDR3 in DNA: TGTGCCAGCAGTGAAGCGTCGGGGTACGAGCAGTACTTC. This gives the protein CASSEASGYEQYF. The chain recombines TRBV6-1 with TRBJ2-7, with D maybe TRBD2 (5 bases). CDR1 is MNHNS, CDR2 SASEGT, per germline. V gave up 0 bases and J gave up 4 bases, with 7 bases separating them. CDR3 size: 13 residues.